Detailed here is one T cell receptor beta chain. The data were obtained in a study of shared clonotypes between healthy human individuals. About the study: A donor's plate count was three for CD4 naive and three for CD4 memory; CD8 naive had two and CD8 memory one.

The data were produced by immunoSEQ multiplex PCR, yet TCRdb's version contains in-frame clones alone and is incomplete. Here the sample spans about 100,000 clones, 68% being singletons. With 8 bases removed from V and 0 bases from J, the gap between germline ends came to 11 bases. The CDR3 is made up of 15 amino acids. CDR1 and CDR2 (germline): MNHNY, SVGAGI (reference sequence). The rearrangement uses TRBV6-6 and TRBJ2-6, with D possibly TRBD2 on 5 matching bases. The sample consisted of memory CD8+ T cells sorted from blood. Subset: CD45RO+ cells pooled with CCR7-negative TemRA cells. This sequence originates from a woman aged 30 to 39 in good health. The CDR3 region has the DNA TGTGCCAGCCGTGTACTAGACTCTGGGGCCAACGTCCTGACTTTC. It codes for CASRVLDSGANVLTF.